This is a list of T cell receptor beta chains from one sample in a study of T cell responses to AZD1222 COVID-19 vaccine. Assay: immunoSEQ multiplex PCR; the TCRdb copy retains only in-frame clones and omits some. The data show tens of thousands of clones, with roughly four fifths seen just once and about 5.8% held by the top ten. The specimen was peripheral blood, collected on day 0 of AZD1222 vaccination. These receptor sequences come from an adult in good health. The CDR3 runs from the conserved cysteine through the conserved F or W. The D gene is left open where the match is weak. Clone sizes are given selectively: once, few, many, or a class where the clone is expanded.

TRBJ1-1 | TRBD1 | NA | TRBV28 | CASTSRPGQGDQAFF | TGTGCCAGCACTTCCAGACCCGGACAGGGCGACCAAGCTTTCTTT
TRBJ2-7 | NA | NA | TRBV15 | CATSRDLGLIYEQYF | TGTGCCACCAGCAGAGATCTGGGGCTTATTTACGAGCAGTACTTC
TRBJ2-3 | NA | NA | TRBV5-4 | CASSLTEEDTQYF | TGTGCCAGCAGCCTCACAGAGGAGGATACGCAGTATTTT
TRBJ2-5 | NA | NA | TRBV28 | CASKSSEGTQYF | TGTGCCAGCAAGTCAAGCGAGGGGACCCAGTACTTC
TRBJ1-2 | TRBD1 | many | TRBV6-5 | CASSYSRGLIYGYTF | TGTGCCAGCAGTTACTCCAGGGGGCTGATCTATGGCTACACCTTC
TRBJ2-3 | NA | few | TRBV10-1 | CASSESQGTDTQYF | TGCGCCAGCAGTGAGTCGCAGGGGACAGATACGCAGTATTTT
TRBJ2-5 | TRBD1 | NA | TRBV9 | CASSVGDSQETQYF | TGTGCCAGCAGCGTCGGGGACAGCCAAGAGACCCAGTACTTC
TRBJ2-7 | NA | NA | TRBV30 | CAWGRGLSYEQYF | TGTGCCTGGGGTCGAGGGCTCTCCTACGAGCAGTACTTC
TRBJ1-1 | NA | NA | TRBV5-1 | CASSLNGMNTEAFF | TGCGCCAGCAGCTTGAACGGTATGAACACTGAAGCTTTCTTT
TRBJ2-3 | TRBD2 | NA | TRBV5-4 | CASSFGTSLTDTQYF | TGTGCCAGCAGCTTCGGGACTAGCCTCACAGATACGCAGTATTTT
TRBJ1-1 | NA | NA | TRBV15 | CATSRAQGTEAFF | TGTGCCACCAGCAGGGCTCAGGGCACTGAAGCTTTCTTT
TRBJ2-7 | NA | NA | TRBV2 | CASKGYSYEQYF | TGTGCCAGCAAGGGGTACTCCTACGAGCAGTACTTC
TRBJ2-2 | NA | NA | TRBV15 | CATSRDGENTGELFF | TGTGCCACCAGCAGAGATGGGGAGAACACCGGGGAGCTGTTTTTT
TRBJ1-4 | NA | NA | TRBV5-6 | CASSLKGGDNEKLFF | TGTGCCAGCAGCTTGAAGGGCGGGGATAATGAAAAACTGTTTTTT
TRBJ2-2 | NA | NA | TRBV6-5 | CASSDRATGELFF | TGTGCCAGCAGCGACCGCGCCACCGGGGAGCTGTTTTTT
TRBJ1-1 | NA | NA | TRBV5-1 | CASSLNSLNTEAFF | TGCGCCAGCAGCTTGAACAGCCTGAACACTGAAGCTTTCTTT
TRBJ1-6 | TRBD1 | NA | TRBV4-2 | CASSWGQGDGSPLHF | TGTGCCAGCAGCTGGGGACAGGGAGACGGTTCACCCCTCCACTTT
TRBJ2-5 | TRBD2 | NA | TRBV15 | CATSRMAGGGETQYF | TGTGCCACCAGCAGAATGGCGGGGGGAGGAGAGACCCAGTACTTC
TRBJ2-7 | NA | NA | TRBV6-6 | CASSLPPGFEQYF | TGTGCCAGCAGTTTACCCCCGGGGTTCGAGCAGTACTTC
TRBJ2-3 | TRBD2 | NA | TRBV4-3 | CASSPLSGGGNTQYF | TGCGCCAGCAGCCCCCTCAGCGGGGGAGGGAATACGCAGTATTTT
TRBJ2-7 | NA | NA | TRBV18 | CASSPPIGGRGAYEQYF | TGTGCCAGCTCTCCCCCAATAGGTGGCAGGGGTGCTTACGAGCAGTACTTC
TRBJ2-2 | NA | NA | TRBV19 | CASSIDDPGELFF | TGTGCCAGTAGTATAGACGATCCCGGGGAGCTGTTTTTT
TRBJ2-2 | NA | NA | TRBV28 | CASSFTGELFF | TGTGCCAGCAGTTTTACCGGGGAGCTGTTTTTT
TRBJ1-2 | TRBD1 | NA | TRBV29-1 | CSVDRTGGKTF | TGCAGCGTTGATAGGACAGGGGGGAAAACCTTC
TRBJ2-1 | NA | few | TRBV5-4 | CASSLSGGDEQFF | TGTGCCAGCAGCTTATCAGGAGGCGATGAGCAGTTCTTC
TRBJ1-1 | NA | NA | TRBV6-5 | CATGTSGAFF | TGTGCCACCGGGACGTCCGGGGCTTTCTTT
TRBJ1-2 | NA | NA | TRBV28 | CASTGGWGYTF | TGTGCCAGCACCGGGGGCTGGGGCTACACCTTC
TRBJ2-7 | NA | NA | TRBV19 | CASKSGAGGVYEQYF | TGTGCCAGTAAATCGGGGGCAGGGGGTGTCTACGAGCAGTACTTC
TRBJ2-2 | NA | NA | TRBV14 | CASSQASFRDTGELFF | TGTGCCAGCAGCCAAGCCTCTTTCAGGGACACCGGGGAGCTGTTTTTT
TRBJ2-7 | NA | NA | TRBV6-1 | CASSEIVGALSYEQYF | TGTGCCAGCAGTGAAATAGTAGGGGCCCTATCCTACGAGCAGTACTTC